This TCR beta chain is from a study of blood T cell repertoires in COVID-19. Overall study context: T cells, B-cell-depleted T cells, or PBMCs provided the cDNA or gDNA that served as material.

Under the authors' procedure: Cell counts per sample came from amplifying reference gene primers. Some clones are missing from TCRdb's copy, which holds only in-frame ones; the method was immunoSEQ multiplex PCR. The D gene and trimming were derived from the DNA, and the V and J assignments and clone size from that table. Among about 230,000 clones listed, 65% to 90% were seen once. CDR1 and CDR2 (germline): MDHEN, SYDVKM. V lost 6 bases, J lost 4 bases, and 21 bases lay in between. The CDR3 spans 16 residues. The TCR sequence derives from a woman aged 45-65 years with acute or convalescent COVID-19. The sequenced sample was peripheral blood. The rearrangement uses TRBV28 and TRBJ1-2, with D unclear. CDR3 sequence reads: CASRKHSVFGGYGYTF. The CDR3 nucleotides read TGTGCCAGCAGAAAACACAGTGTATTTGGTGGCTATGGCTACACCTTC.